The 11 T cell receptor beta chains listed next were all sequenced from one sample in a study of cytomegalovirus exposure and HLA in healthy donors. Sequencing was performed with immunoSEQ multiplex PCR; in TCRdb, only in-frame clones are kept and a portion is missing. The sample contains over 200,000 clones, about 91% of which appear only once. Sequencing was done on a sample of PBMCs. These TCRs come from a woman aged 18-29 years in good health and CMV-seronegative.

The chain couples TRBV7-3 to TRBJ1-1; D uncertain. Per germline, CDR1 SGHTA and CDR2 FQGTGA. The CDR3 is 13 amino acids. The germline V and J ends were trimmed by 6 bases and 7 bases, with 15 bases remaining between them. The DNA for the CDR3 is TGTGCCAGCAGGCAAAGTGCGAGTAATGAAGCTTTCTTT. This translates into CASRQSASNEAFF.

For this clone: This could be a read error, since a much larger clone is one nucleotide away. The chain employs TRBV6-1 and TRBJ1-5; 7 bases map to TRBD1. Germline V lookup: CDR1 MNHNS, CDR2 SASEGT. This CDR3 contains 14 residues. In DNA form, the CDR3 reads TGTGCCAGCAGTGAAGCGACAGGGAATCGGCCCCAGCATTTT. Translated: CASSEATGNRPQHF.

This clone was observed a single time. This chain joins TRBV13 and TRBJ2-7, with unresolved D. Germline CDR1 reads PRHDT; CDR2 reads FYEKMQ (reference sequence). The CDR3 sequence is 14 residues long. Trimming cost V 3 bases and J 0 bases, with 9 bases left between them. Here the CDR3 DNA reads TGTGCCAGCAGCTTTTCCCCGAGCTCCTACGAGCAGTACTTC. Its translation: CASSFSPSSYEQYF.

The chain employs TRBV6-5 and TRBJ1-3; D remains ambiguous. Germline CDR1 reads MNHEY; CDR2 reads SVGAGI. The CDR3 runs to 15 residues. V dropped 4 bases and J dropped 2 bases, with 12 bases sitting between them. CDR3 nucleotides: TGTGCCAGCAGTTCTGGTTCGAGCGCTGGAAACACCATATATTTT. Amino acids: CASSSGSSAGNTIYF.

V is TRBV7-2 and J is TRBJ2-5; 15 bases match TRBD2. The V segment lost 5 bases and the J segment 5 bases; nucleotides outside the gene matches: 6. The CDR3 has 16 amino acids. The germline V gene encodes CDR1 SGHTA and CDR2 FQGNSA. The CDR3 sequence: CASSRGLAGGRETQYF. The CDR3 DNA is TGTGCCAGCAGCCGAGGACTAGCGGGAGGGCGGGAGACCCAGTACTTC.

The chain carries TRBV11-2 and TRBJ2-7; TRBD1 agrees at 7 bases. V was clipped by 0 bases and J by 2 bases; unmatched bases: 7. CDR3 size: 16 residues. CDR1 and CDR2 (germline): SGHAT, FQNNGV. The CDR3 region has the DNA TGTGCCAGCAGCTTAGACGAAGGACAGGCAGCCTACGAGCAGTACTTC. This encodes CASSLDEGQAAYEQYF. The variable domain in full, completed from reference TRBV11-2 and TRBJ2-7, reads EAGVAQSPRYKIIEKRQSVAFWCNPISGHATLYWYQQILGQGPKLLIQFQNNGVVDDSQLPKDRFSAERLKGVDSTLKIQPAKLEDSAVYLCASSLDEGQAAYEQYFGPGTRLTVT.

The rearrangement uses TRBV7-9 and TRBJ2-7; possibly TRBD1 for D (6 bases). V lost 6 bases to trimming and J lost 2 bases, with 14 bases between them. The CDR3 is 14 residues long. Germline CDR1 SEHNR, CDR2 FQNEAQ (reference sequence). The CDR3: CASSPYRVPYEQYF. CDR3 nucleotide sequence: TGTGCCAGCAGTCCCTACAGGGTTCCCTACGAGCAGTACTTC.

The genes are TRBV30 and TRBJ2-7, with TRBD2 matching over 14 bases. Germline lookup yields CDR1 GTSNPN and CDR2 SVGIG (reference sequence). The CDR3 has 15 amino acids. Unmatched junction bases numbered 3, after V lost 3 bases and J lost 2 bases. CDR3: CAWSGLAGGTYEQYF. The CDR3 nucleotides are TGTGCCTGGAGCGGACTAGCGGGAGGAACCTACGAGCAGTACTTC.

V gene TRBV27 combines with J gene TRBJ2-3, with D unresolved. Between the trimmed V and J ends, which lost 3 bases and 2 bases, there was a span of 9 bases. CDR3 length: 14 amino acids. Germline assignment: CDR1 MNHEY and CDR2 SMNVEV (reference sequence). CDR3 residues: CASSFDSPTDTQYF. For the CDR3, the DNA is TGTGCCAGCAGTTTCGACTCCCCCACAGATACGCAGTATTTT.

This chain joins TRBV29-1 and TRBJ2-3; D is ambiguous. V was shortened by 2 bases and J by 0 bases, with 9 bases between the two germline ends. The CDR3 runs 14 residues. The V gene's germline CDR1 is SQVTM and CDR2 ANQGSEA. CDR3 in amino acids: CSVEFYLSTDTQYF. The CDR3 DNA is TGCAGCGTTGAATTCTACTTAAGCACAGATACGCAGTATTTT.

This chain links TRBV7-9 with TRBJ2-1; the match to TRBD1 covers 12 bases. Trimming removed 3 bases from V and 7 bases from J; junction bases left unmatched: 7. This CDR3 has 16 residues. Germline V gene sequence: CDR1 SEHNR, CDR2 FQNEAQ (reference sequence). CDR3 protein: CASSLRGQGARNEQFF. DNA of the CDR3: TGTGCCAGCAGCTTGCGGGGACAGGGGGCGCGTAATGAGCAGTTCTTC.